The T cell receptor beta chain under discussion was sequenced for a study of early T cells in non-severe SARS-CoV-2 infection. About the research overall: Investigators sequenced bulk RNA drawn from unsorted whole blood, and chains remained unpaired.

Germline trimming cut 4 bases from V and 9 bases from J; bases unmatched to any gene: 12. The germline gives CDR1 ENHRY, CDR2 SYGVKD. The CDR3 runs 14 residues. This clonotype occurred many times. Individual cDNA molecules each received unique molecular identifiers attached to them. TCRdb reanalysed the 5' RACE reads using MiXCR and keeps one entry per CDR3 protein. Altogether under 50,000 distinct CDR3 sequences are present, about 4.2% being singletons, with the ten largest covering around 6%. The V gene is TRBV10-3, the J gene TRBJ2-7, with 7 bases lining up with TRBD2. The source material was whole blood. This TCR was recovered from an adult who was a healthcare worker with PCR-confirmed SARS-CoV-2 infection or an uninfected control (not recorded which). The CDR3 DNA reads TGTGCCATCAGTGGGGGACTACCCCAAGGCAGGCAGTACTTC. Its translation: CAISGGLPQGRQYF.